This TCR beta chain was profiled in a study of blood T cell repertoires in COVID-19. At the level of the study: Specimens from acute and convalescent COVID-19 originated in the United States, Italy and Spain. Sources were T cells, B-cell-depleted T cells, or PBMCs; the material itself was cDNA or gDNA.

Authors' methods: Researchers report that nucleated cell counts were estimated from reference gene primer amplification. Assay used: immunoSEQ multiplex PCR; TCRdb lists only in-frame clones, some missing. The DNA gave D and trimming, while V, J and clone size come from that table. The data hold about 35,000 clones, with less than 95% observed a single time. The CDR3 covers 10 residues. V gave up 9 bases and J gave up 12 bases, with 14 bases separating them. Germline CDR1 reads WNHNN; CDR2 reads SYGVQD (reference sequence). The chain couples TRBV10-1 to TRBJ1-2; D unresolved. Sequencing used peripheral blood. The sequence derives from a man older than 75 with acute or convalescent COVID-19. This chain's CDR3 is CASTGPRHTF. CDR3 in DNA: TGCGCCAGTACCGGCCCGAGGCACACCTTC.